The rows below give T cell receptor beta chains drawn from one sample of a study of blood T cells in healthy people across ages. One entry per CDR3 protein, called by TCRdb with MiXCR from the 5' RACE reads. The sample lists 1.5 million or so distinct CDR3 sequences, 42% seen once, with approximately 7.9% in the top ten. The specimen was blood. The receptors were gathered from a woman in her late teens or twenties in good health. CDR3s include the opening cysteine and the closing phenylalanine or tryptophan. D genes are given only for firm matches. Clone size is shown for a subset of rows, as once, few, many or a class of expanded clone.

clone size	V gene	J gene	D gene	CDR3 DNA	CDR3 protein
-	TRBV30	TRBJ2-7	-	TGTGCCTGGAACAAAGCGGAGCTATACGAGCAGTACTTC	CAWNKAELYEQYF
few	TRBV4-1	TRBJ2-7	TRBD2	TGCGCCAGCAGCCCACTAGCGGGGGGGGACAATGAGCAGTACTTC	CASSPLAGGDNEQYF
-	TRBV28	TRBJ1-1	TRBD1	TGTGCCAGCAGTCCTGACAGGGAGAACACTGAAGCTTTCTTT	CASSPDRENTEAFF
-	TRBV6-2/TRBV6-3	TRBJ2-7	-	TGTGCCAGCATACGGGGGAGCTCCTACAATGAGCAGTACTTC	CASIRGSSYNEQYF
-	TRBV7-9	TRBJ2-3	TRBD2	TGTGCCAGCAGCTTTTCACTAGCGGGAGTTGGGACAGATACGCAGTATTTT	CASSFSLAGVGTDTQYF
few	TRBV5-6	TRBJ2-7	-	TGTGCCAGCAGCTTACCCGGGACGGTGACCTACGAGCAGTACTTC	CASSLPGTVTYEQYF
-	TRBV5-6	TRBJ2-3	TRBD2	TGTGCCAGCAGCTTCCGGGGGATAGCGGGAGAGGGCACAGATACGCAGTATTTT	CASSFRGIAGEGTDTQYF
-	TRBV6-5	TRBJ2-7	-	TGTGCCAGCAGTAGCTCCCAGGGCTCCTACGAGCAGTACTTC	CASSSSQGSYEQYF
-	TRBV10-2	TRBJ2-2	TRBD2	TGCGCCAGCAGTGATATTGGGACGGGACTAGCGGGGGTGGGGAACACCGGGGAGCTGTTTTTT	CASSDIGTGLAGVGNTGELFF
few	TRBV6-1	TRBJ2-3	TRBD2	TGTGCCAGCAGTGACTTACTAGCGGGAATACCAGATACGCAGTATTTT	CASSDLLAGIPDTQYF
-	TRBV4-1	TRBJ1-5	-	TGCGCCAGCAGCCGAGAGGCCCATAGCAATCAGCCCCAGCATTTT	CASSREAHSNQPQHF
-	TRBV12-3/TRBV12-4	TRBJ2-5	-	TGTGCCAGCAGTCGAGAGGGGGGGGGCCATCAAGAGACCCAGTACTTC	CASSREGGGHQETQYF
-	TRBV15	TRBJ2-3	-	TGTGCCACCAGCATTAGGAGCGCTGGAGATACGCAGTATTTT	CATSIRSAGDTQYF
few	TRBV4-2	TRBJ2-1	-	TGTGCCAGCAGCCAAGATCAGGGGGGCCTATACAATGAGCAGTTCTTC	CASSQDQGGLYNEQFF
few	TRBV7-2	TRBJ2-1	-	TGTGCCAGCAGCTCTTCAACATACTCCTACAATGAGCAGTTCTTC	CASSSSTYSYNEQFF
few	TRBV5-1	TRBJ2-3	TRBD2	TGCGCCAGCAGCCGGACTAGCGGGAGGGGAAAGCCAGATACGCAGTATTTT	CASSRTSGRGKPDTQYF